Below, 5 T cell receptor beta chains from the same sample are listed, as sequenced in a study of CD8 T cells in ankylosing spondylitis. No cognate antigen is known for these TCRs. MiXCR was run by TCRdb on the 5' RACE reads, yielding one entry per CDR3 protein. This sample yields some 220,000 distinct CDR3 sequences, of which more than 5.5% are seen a single time; 14% belongs to the top ten. Regarding the study as a whole: One TCR beta motif, made up of eight or nine highly homologous variants, appeared characteristic of ankylosing spondylitis blood.

The specimen sequenced was blood, either unsorted or a sorted T cell fraction (not recorded which). Receptors originate from a male donor with ankylosing spondylitis.

This clonotype was picked up many times. The genes are TRBV21-1 and TRBJ2-7; TRBD2, the table's D call, was not compared with the DNA. TRBV21-1 is recorded as a pseudogene. This CDR3 has 19 residues. As DNA, the CDR3 is TGTGCCCTTCCACCCCTAAGAGGTAGGGCAACCACCTACTCCTACGAGCAGTACTTC. Translated, it gives CALPPLRGRATTYSYEQYF.

With regard to this clonotype: Compared with germline, one end of the junction differs, possibly owing to a read error. The chain links TRBV7-9 to TRBJ2-5; D not certain. Per the germline V gene, CDR1 is SEHNR and CDR2 is FQNEAQ (reference sequence). The CDR3 length is 16 residues. CDR3 nucleotide sequence: TGTGCCATCAGCCCTGGGCTGGAAGGACCACCGTGGACCCAGTACTTC. It is translated as CAISPGLEGPPWTQYF.

This clonotype was counted at least ten times. The J gene is TRBJ2-1, the V gene TRBV6-2 or TRBV6-3; 14 positions agree with TRBD2. The germline V gene encodes CDR1 MNHEY and CDR2 SVGEGT. The CDR3 is 15 residues long. V lost 7 bases and J lost 6; bases outside the gene matches: 5. This CDR3 is CASIPGLAGVNEQFF. CDR3 bases: TGTGCCAGCATCCCGGGACTAGCGGGAGTCAATGAGCAGTTCTTC.

The V and J genes are TRBV20-1 and TRBJ2-1; 8 bases are a match to TRBD1. The CDR3 consists of 15 residues. Germline-derived CDR1 and CDR2 are DFQATT and SNEGSKA (reference sequence). With V trimmed by 0 bases and J by 8 bases, 9 bases remained unmatched. CDR3 nucleotides: TGCAGTGCTAGAGAATATCAGGGGGCGAGCGATGAGCAGTTCTTC. Its translation is CSAREYQGASDEQFF.

Many counts were recorded for this clonotype. J is TRBJ2-1 and V is TRBV5-1; 11 bases line up with TRBD2. Trimming at V came to 4 bases and at J to 0 bases, leaving 15 bases not matched to a gene. The CDR3 has 20 amino acids. The germline V gene encodes CDR1 SGHRS and CDR2 YFSETQ. CDR3 bases: TGCGCCAGCAGCCTACATTTTGGTAGCGGGGGGGTATCCTCCTACAATGAGCAGTTCTTC. The encoded protein is CASSLHFGSGGVSSYNEQFF.